A selection of T cell receptor beta chains follows, all from one sample in a study of T cells and Merkel cell carcinoma outcomes. Only in-frame clones appear in the TCRdb table, and some are missing; sequencing was by immunoSEQ multiplex PCR. This sample yields 8,500 to 10,000 clones, of which about 85% are seen a single time; 2.4% belongs to the top ten. The sequenced sample was tumor tissue from Merkel cell carcinoma. Receptor source: a human donor with Merkel cell carcinoma. Both conserved end residues are part of each CDR3. Each record gives: J gene, D gene, V gene, clone size, CDR3 protein, CDR3 DNA. D genes are given only for firm matches. The size of a clone is reported for some rows only, either as once, few or many, or as a class for expanded clones.

>TRBJ1-2|NA|TRBV2|NA
CASSVIDKSGGYTF
TGTGCCAGCAGTGTGATAGACAAGTCGGGTGGCTACACCTTC
>TRBJ2-2|NA|TRBV6-6|NA
CASSLRGSEGTGELFF
TGTGCCAGCAGCCTACGGGGGAGCGAGGGCACCGGGGAGCTGTTTTTT
>TRBJ2-5|NA|TRBV5-6|once
CASSFEETQYF
TGTGCCAGCAGCTTCGAAGAGACCCAGTACTTC
>TRBJ2-7|NA|TRBV6-6|NA
CASSTPEHEQYF
TGTGCCAGCAGTACCCCCGAACACGAGCAGTACTTC
>TRBJ1-2|NA|TRBV5-1|NA
CASSLDREYTF
TGCGCCAGCAGCTTGGACAGGGAGTACACCTTC
>TRBJ2-7|NA|TRBV11-2|NA
CASSPWSSYEQYF
TGTGCCAGCAGCCCCTGGTCATCCTACGAGCAGTACTTC
>TRBJ1-2|NA|TRBV28|NA
CASSSRGYGYTF
TGTGCCAGCAGTTCCAGGGGCTATGGCTACACCTTC
>TRBJ1-3|NA|TRBV18|NA
CASSPQVGLSGNTIYF
TGTGCCAGCTCACCTCAGGTCGGGCTCTCTGGAAACACCATATATTTT
>TRBJ1-3|NA|TRBV18|once
CASSPLRAEHSGNTIYF
TGTGCCAGCTCACCATTACGGGCAGAGCACTCTGGAAACACCATATATTTT
>TRBJ2-7|TRBD1|TRBV10-3|NA
CAISDLDRAIYEQYF
TGTGCCATCAGTGACCTCGACAGGGCGATCTACGAGCAGTACTTC
>TRBJ1-5|NA|TRBV9|NA
CASSPQDGINQPQHF
TGTGCCAGCAGCCCCCAGGACGGAATCAATCAGCCCCAGCATTTT
>TRBJ2-7|NA|TRBV25-1|NA
CASSIQGTGYEQYF
TGTGCCAGCAGTATCCAGGGAACTGGCTACGAGCAGTACTTC
>TRBJ1-1|NA|TRBV18|NA
CASSSEAESTEAFF
TGTGCCAGCTCATCCGAGGCGGAGAGCACTGAAGCTTTCTTT
>TRBJ2-7|NA|TRBV5-1|NA
CASSLAGAGTYEQYF
TGCGCCAGCAGCTTGGCCGGGGCAGGGACCTACGAGCAGTACTTC
>TRBJ2-7|NA|TRBV9|NA
CASSPRDGYEQYF
TGTGCCAGCAGCCCCAGGGACGGGTACGAGCAGTACTTC
>TRBJ1-3|NA|TRBV6-5|NA
CASSRGGLSGNTIYF
TGTGCCAGCAGTCGAGGAGGTCTCTCTGGAAACACCATATATTTT
>TRBJ2-3|NA|TRBV18|NA
CASSPGSPRDTQYF
TGTGCCAGCTCCCCGGGGTCTCCACGCGATACGCAGTATTTT
>TRBJ1-2|NA|TRBV20-1|NA
CSVVGLVGYTF
TGCAGTGTAGTGGGGCTAGTTGGCTACACCTTC
>TRBJ1-2|NA|TRBV13|NA
CASSPGQNFYGYTF
TGTGCCAGCAGCCCCGGACAGAACTTCTATGGCTACACCTTC
>TRBJ2-2|NA|TRBV23-1|NA
CASSQCREDTGELFF
TGCGCCAGCAGTCAATGCAGGGAGGACACCGGGGAGCTGTTTTTT
>TRBJ1-2|NA|TRBV5-6|NA
CASSSIAVGRNYGYTF
TGTGCCAGCAGCTCGATTGCAGTGGGGCGAAACTATGGCTACACCTTC
>TRBJ2-5|TRBD2|TRBV5-4|NA
CASSRGGNQETQYF
TGTGCCAGCAGCCGCGGGGGAAACCAAGAGACCCAGTACTTC
>TRBJ2-7|TRBD1|TRBV5-4|NA
CASSSDRGLEQYF
TGTGCCAGCAGTTCAGACAGGGGGCTAGAGCAGTACTTC
>TRBJ2-2|NA|TRBV14|NA
CASSHDLLPAGELFF
TGTGCCAGCAGCCATGACCTACTTCCTGCCGGGGAGCTGTTTTTT
>TRBJ2-2|NA|TRBV11-3|NA
CASSGQRGTNTGELFF
TGTGCCAGCAGCGGTCAGAGAGGGACAAACACCGGGGAGCTGTTTTTT
>TRBJ2-3|TRBD1|TRBV18|few
CASSPKGASFTDTQYF
TGTGCCAGCTCACCTAAGGGGGCGAGTTTCACAGATACGCAGTATTTT